This T cell receptor beta chain was documented in a study of cytomegalovirus exposure and HLA in healthy donors (dated by TCRdb to the late 2010s). Regarding the study in general: In an earlier analysis of under 600 of the donors, about 260 Gb of sequence data and 90 million to 120 million unique TCR beta sequences from roughly 200 million T cells were reported. Around 330 gigabases of sequencing data and around 90 million unique TCR sequences made up an early release that covered approximately 650 HLA-typed donors. Among the roughly 370 genotyped donors, around 81% belonged to the genetic ancestry cluster associated with self-reported Caucasian donors. The study aimed to test whether cataloging public T cell receptors could reveal signatures of past pathogen exposure. Using immunosequencing, the study profiled T cell repertoires from 550 to 750 subjects and related those repertoires to cytomegalovirus serostatus. Besides the first cohort of some 670 subjects, a separate validation cohort made up of around 120 different subjects was used. To predict cytomegalovirus infection status, the study brought together high-throughput TCR immunosequencing, statistical association of individual TCRs with disease status, and machine learning. To study patterns of TCR occurrence, a later analysis re-analyzed previously published TCR beta repertoires from several hundred donors and added high-resolution HLA genotyping. In the later analysis, no new phenotypic data were used to find candidate immune exposures; instead, reliance was placed on TCR beta sequences and their occurrence across donors. To decide whether each TCR beta V gene segment behaved as functional or pseudogenic, an earlier analysis of several hundred of the donors relied on high-throughput TCR beta sequencing. Donor age, sex, ethnicity and CMV serostatus were collected together with the repertoire data. Genome-wide SNP genotypes for about 60% of the roughly 670 donors were used in a later genetic analysis, which treated that subset as a discovery cohort. Every discovery cohort repertoire had been produced on one sequencing platform. Both class I and class II loci were covered by HLA typing, at four-digit resolution. The number of typed donors differed by locus: about 629-630 for A, B, C, DRB1 and DQB1; some 540 for DQA1; over 600 for DPA1; and some 470 for DPB1. Roughly five DR-DQ haplotypes were handled as single units for association and clustering, since linkage in the cohort was strong. On average, around 230,000 unique TCR beta nucleotide sequences were sequenced per donor among 350 to 400 genotyped donors of the cohort, with 15% to 20% of those sequences being non-productive. Study-level results and caveats: While some public TCRs were present in many individuals, most TCR sequences turned up only very rarely across donors. The authors suggested that the approach could potentially be extended to other disease states and immunological phenotypes. In a later analysis, several top co-occurrence clusters were reported to appear linked to parvovirus B19, influenza, CMV and Epstein-Barr virus. At a false discovery rate of 0.05, a later analysis linked under 20,000 TCR beta sequences to specific HLA alleles. A later genetic analysis reported fewer N-insertions in productive TCRs among donors in an Asian-associated ancestry cluster than the roughly 650-donor mean. Correlated functional status among segregating V segments might reflect linkage disequilibrium, but an unknown experimental factor could not be ruled out. In vitro tests confirmed that a few of the cytomegalovirus-associated TCR beta chains recognize cytomegalovirus antigens. A further reported finding was that TCR beta sequences accurately predicted the HLA-A and HLA-B alleles for most subjects in the first cohort. In a later analysis, most CMV-associated TCR beta chains were found to appear HLA-restricted, with HLA associations seemingly driven largely by CMV exposure. In the study, around 150 TCR beta chains were listed as associated with cytomegalovirus. The classifier was reported to diagnose cytomegalovirus status with high specificity and sensitivity in both the original and validation cohorts. Broadly in line with IMGT annotations, most TCR beta V segments showed up in productive rearrangements about 87% or about 30% of the time in an earlier analysis of several hundred of the donors. When HLA alleles, especially DR and DQ, strongly co-occurred, attributing TCR associations to individual alleles was difficult. The only immune exposure information available for the cohort was CMV serostatus. In a later analysis, the rate of TCR association differed among HLA loci, with DRB1 alleles having the most associated TCRs and HLA-C alleles having the fewest. A later analysis found that HLA-associated TCR beta chains were more clonally expanded and had lower generation probabilities than equally common non-associated chains. Roughly uniform sequencing depth across donors was assumed in presence/absence analyses, although this assumption may not hold. Because the 87-base-pair reads could not distinguish some IMGT-functional V segments, including TRBV6-2 and TRBV6-3, those segments were excluded. Because HLA typing was unavailable for some donors at each locus, only the typed subset was used in association tests. Because counts were too low, roughly 18 rarely observed V segments, including chromosome 9 orphons, were left out of the earlier analysis of roughly 600 of the donors. A later genetic analysis associated a missense DCLRE1C variant with V-gene and J-gene trimming of TCR beta chains, and an independent cohort replicated the association. A group of highly shared sequence variants was considered likely to be a technical artifact of the sequencing pipeline. This cohort had only TCR beta chains sequenced, and the lack of alpha or paired-chain data limited which features could be detected.

The cohort comprised more than 550 healthy bone marrow donors. At the time of sampling, all cohort members were nominally healthy, though unrecorded immune exposures were likely present. The donor was CMV seropositive and belonged to the group of about 290 seropositive cohort members. Every donor gave a peripheral blood sample, and the peripheral blood mononuclear cells from that sample were used for TCR beta sequencing. The Qiagen DNeasy Blood Extraction Kit was used to extract genomic DNA from the blood cell samples. Library preparation employed the immunoSEQ multiplex PCR assay. The multiplex PCR relied on a mix of 60 forward primers for TCR Vbeta segments and 13 reverse primers for TCR Jbeta segments. Amplification of the CDR3 region of rearranged TCR beta genes was performed with a multiplex PCR assay on genomic DNA. The amplified TCR beta libraries were sequenced on the Illumina HiSeq System as 87-base-pair reads. The study's processing was this. A later analysis tallied around 80 million unique TCR beta chains across the 600 to 700 repertoires, and some 10 million of those chains were shared by two or more donors. A nearest-neighbor algorithm error-corrected the raw reads and collapsed the reads into unique sequences, merging closely related sequences to remove PCR and sequencing errors. V, D and J gene segments were assigned by aligning CDR3 sequences to IMGT reference sequences. For a sequence to be retained, at least a six-nucleotide match to both a V gene segment and a J gene segment was required. A rearrangement counted as productive if the CDR3 had no stop codons and remained in frame with V and J, and every other rearrangement counted as non-productive. CDR3 was defined according to IMGT convention as the region running from the second conserved V-encoded cysteine to the conserved J-encoded phenylalanine. Sequences without an unambiguous match to a single V gene segment were excluded from the earlier analysis of a few hundred of the donors. An earlier analysis of under 750 of the donors called V segments functional above 56.7% productive rearrangements and segregating when the between-donor standard deviation exceeded 5%. A statistical classification framework was built for diagnosing cytomegalovirus status from the catalog of TCR beta chain sequences. In a later analysis, TCR nucleotide sequences were compared against IMGT/GENE-DB human TR gene sequences so that V and J genes could be assigned. The TCRdist pipeline was used in a later analysis to assign CDR3 sequences and most-parsimonious VDJ recombination scenarios. In a later analysis, every TCR beta chain was defined by the combination of its CDR3 amino acid sequence and its V-gene family, and reads without a unique V-gene family were dropped. A later analysis removed 592 highly shared, low-generation-probability nucleotide sequences to deal with suspected cross-contamination and a sequencing artifact. A later analysis calculated a clonal expansion index for each public chain from normalized within-repertoire ranks of inferred template counts. In a later analysis, generation probabilities were computed with a VDJ recombination model fitted to out-of-frame rearrangements, and the resulting probabilities were checked against IGoR. A later analysis scored TCR-TCR, TCR-HLA and TCR-CMV co-occurrence with hypergeometric tests, applying a repertoire-size bias correction to TCR pairs. A later analysis estimated false discovery rates by permuting HLA or CMV assignments 20 times. In a later analysis, co-occurring TCRs were grouped with DBSCAN, and TCRdist sequence similarity was added when clustering was performed within HLA-allele-positive subsets. Repertoires with fewer than 30,000 or more than 120,000 public chains, plus five repertoires with anomalous nucleotide sharing, were excluded from co-occurrence clustering. In TCRdb, the immuneACCESS table is reduced to in-frame sequences with V and J assigned. These tables do not hold every clone; where another copy was compared, an unresolved V gene accounts for under half, and the others remain unexplained. The DNA gave D and trimming, while V, J and clone size come from that table. The sample includes approximately 220,000 clones, with more than 75% observed a single time. About 6.4% of the sample goes to the ten largest clones.

As for this clone: It lacks a known antigen. No much larger clone exists at a distance of one base, and base qualities are not known.

The germline V gene gives CDR1 as WSHSY and CDR2 as SAAADI. V has 5 bases trimmed and J has 4 bases trimmed; junction bases matching no gene number 4. Including the terminal cysteine and phenylalanine, the CDR3 comprises 14 residues. The CDR3 DNA has 42 bases and is translated from base 1. This chain is built from TRBV10-2 and TRBJ1-5, with 8 middle bases fitting TRBD1. What was sequenced was PBMCs. This TCR was sampled from a man aged 35 to 55 in good health and CMV-seropositive. At the DNA level, the sequence is TGCGCCAGCAGTTTGGACAGGGTTAATCAGCCCCAGCATTTT. It translates to CASSLDRVNQPQHF.